This T cell receptor beta chain was identified during a study of somatic mutations in cytotoxic T cells in rheumatoid arthritis. Germline CDR1 SGHTA, CDR2 FQGTGA. This CDR3 region has 15 residues. Deletions cut 5 bases from V and 6 bases from J, with 17 bases between. Produced via immunoSEQ multiplex PCR; TCRdb's table is partial and in-frame only. In the table there are approximately 12,000 clones, roughly 80% of which are singletons. Purity of the CD4+ and CD8+ cells, isolated by positive magnetic bead selection, was checked by flow cytometry. The rearrangement links TRBV7-3 to TRBJ2-1; the D gene is possibly TRBD2 (6 bases). This receptor was identified in an adult with rheumatoid arthritis. Sequencing was performed on CD8+ T cells sorted from blood. CDR3 in DNA: TGTGCCAGCAGCCCCACCCCGCGGGGAGCCAATGAGCAGTTCTTC. Its translation is CASSPTPRGANEQFF.